The rows below give T cell receptor beta chains drawn from one sample of a study of post-analysis software for immune sequencing data. MiXCR, run by TCRdb on the PCR reads, gives a single entry per CDR3 protein. The repertoire includes roughly 580,000 distinct CDR3 sequences, 40% to 50% of them detected once, and 1.5% to 2% sits in the top ten. Source material: blood. The receptors were sampled from a girl aged 10 to 17 with multiple sclerosis. Each CDR3 is given with its conserved first and last residue. D genes are given only for firm matches. Clone sizes are given selectively: once, few, many, or a class where the clone is expanded.

j_gene | d_gene | v_gene | abundance | CDR3aa | CDR3nt
TRBJ2-3 | TRBD2 | TRBV6-2/TRBV6-3 | . | CASSWASGDSDTQYF | TGTGCCAGCAGTTGGGCTAGCGGGGACTCAGATACGCAGTATTTT
TRBJ2-7 | . | TRBV5-1 | many | CASSLQGYEQYF | TGCGCCAGCAGCTTACAGGGCTACGAGCAGTACTTC
TRBJ1-1 | . | TRBV12-3/TRBV12-4 | . | CASSFQGLVAFF | TGTGCCAGCAGTTTCCAGGGTCTTGTAGCTTTCTTT
TRBJ2-4 | . | TRBV12-3/TRBV12-4 | . | CASSPWTLVKNIQYF | TGTGCCAGCAGTCCCTGGACTCTAGTCAAAAACATTCAGTACTTC
TRBJ2-3 | TRBD2 | TRBV12-3/TRBV12-4 | once | CASSPPGLAGGGNTQYF | TGTGCCAGCAGTCCACCGGGACTAGCGGGAGGAGGGAATACGCAGTATTTT
TRBJ1-5 | . | TRBV2 | few | CASSGDGLQPQHF | TGTGCCAGCAGTGGGGACGGTTTACAGCCCCAGCATTTT
TRBJ1-1 | . | TRBV9 | . | CASSGIGQSNTEAFF | TGTGCCAGCAGTGGGATTGGGCAGTCGAACACTGAAGCTTTCTTT
TRBJ2-3 | . | TRBV20-1 | few | CSASRGELSYTQYF | TGCAGTGCTAGCAGGGGAGAGCTAAGTTATACGCAGTATTTT
TRBJ1-5 | TRBD1 | TRBV7-8 | once | CASSFLAGTGLGQPQHF | TGTGCCAGCAGCTTTTTAGCCGGGACAGGGCTCGGTCAGCCCCAGCATTTT
TRBJ2-1 | TRBD2 | TRBV12-3/TRBV12-4 | few | CASSSLAGGGYNEQFF | TGTGCCAGCAGTTCGCTAGCGGGAGGTGGCTACAATGAGCAGTTCTTC
TRBJ2-7 | TRBD2 | TRBV4-2 | few | CASSQDLGGGAYEQYF | TGTGCCAGCAGCCAAGACTTAGGCGGGGGGGCATACGAGCAGTACTTC
TRBJ2-1 | TRBD1 | TRBV6-5 | . | CASSLGTDLNNEQFF | TGTGCCAGCAGTTTAGGGACAGATTTGAACAATGAGCAGTTCTTC
TRBJ2-7 | . | TRBV9 | few | CASSVAKETNEQYF | TGTGCCAGCAGCGTAGCGAAGGAGACTAACGAGCAGTACTTC
TRBJ2-1 | TRBD2 | TRBV24-1 | few | CATSDFKLAGGEQFF | TGTGCCACCAGTGATTTTAAGCTAGCGGGAGGTGAGCAGTTCTTC
TRBJ1-2 | . | TRBV7-2 | few | CASRRDNTNYGYTF | TGTGCCAGCAGGAGGGACAATACTAACTATGGCTACACCTTC
TRBJ2-6 | . | TRBV24-1 | . | CATSDFTGKEGANVLTF | TGTGCCACCAGTGATTTTACGGGGAAGGAGGGGGCCAACGTCCTGACTTTC
TRBJ2-7 | TRBD1 | TRBV5-1 | few | CASSVDREYEQYF | TGCGCCAGCAGCGTGGACAGGGAATACGAGCAGTACTTC
TRBJ2-5 | TRBD1 | TRBV7-3 | . | CASSSDREQETQYF | TGTGCCAGCAGCTCCGACAGGGAACAAGAGACCCAGTACTTC
TRBJ2-7 | TRBD2 | TRBV5-1 | . | CASSLRTSGRIEGYEQYF | TGCGCCAGCAGCTTAAGAACTAGCGGGAGAATCGAAGGGTACGAGCAGTACTTC
TRBJ1-4 | TRBD1 | TRBV29-1 | few | CSVVEGAQEKLFF | TGCAGCGTTGTGGAGGGGGCGCAAGAAAAACTGTTTTTT
TRBJ2-6 | . | TRBV6-6 | . | CAGEGQTSGANVLTF | TGTGCCGGGGAGGGACAGACCTCTGGGGCCAACGTCCTGACTTTC
TRBJ1-2 | . | TRBV4-2 | . | CASSQYFGRGSVNYGYTF | TGTGCCAGCAGCCAATACTTTGGGAGAGGGTCGGTTAACTATGGCTACACCTTC
TRBJ2-5 | . | TRBV4-1 | . | CASSQVSEGETQYF | TGCGCCAGCAGCCAAGTATCAGAGGGGGAGACCCAGTACTTC
TRBJ2-7 | TRBD1 | TRBV29-1 | . | CSVEDPGQGAYEQYF | TGCAGCGTTGAAGACCCGGGACAGGGGGCCTACGAGCAGTACTTC
TRBJ2-3 | . | TRBV9 | . | CASSVSGKIDTQYF | TGTGCCAGCAGCGTATCAGGGAAGATAGATACGCAGTATTTT
TRBJ2-3 | TRBD2 | TRBV4-1 | . | CASSQEGQAGADTQYF | TGCGCCAGCAGCCAAGAGGGCCAAGCGGGAGCAGATACGCAGTATTTT
TRBJ2-7 | TRBD1 | TRBV25-1 | . | CASSEATGVYEQYF | TGTGCCAGCAGTGAGGCGACAGGGGTCTACGAGCAGTACTTC
TRBJ1-4 | TRBD1 | TRBV7-9 | few | CASSHRTGAAEKLFF | TGTGCCAGCAGCCATCGCACAGGGGCGGCTGAAAAACTGTTTTTT
TRBJ2-6 | . | TRBV7-9 | . | CASSLGLDGANVLTF | TGTGCCAGCAGCTTAGGCCTCGACGGGGCCAACGTCCTGACTTTC
TRBJ1-1 | . | TRBV4-2 | . | CASSRQPDEAFF | TGTGCCAGCAGCCGACAGCCCGATGAAGCTTTCTTT